This entry describes one TCR beta chain. The same CDR3 arises from other DNA sequences in this sample as well. The data belong to a study of Ad26.COV2.S vaccination and SARS-CoV-2 variants. Study overall: Doses of Ad26.COV2.S were injected into muscle once or twice, 56 days apart.

Treatment of the sample: roughly 18 received Ad26.COV2.S at low or high dose, single or two shots; five or six received placebo; per-sample allocation not given. On day 63 after the first injection, vaccine and placebo recipients gave samples. The repertoire was sequenced with immunoSEQ multiplex PCR; TCRdb's copy has only in-frame clones and lacks some. The sample consists of around 300,000 clones, about 90% of them appearing once. The CDR3 sequence is 16 residues long. V dropped 4 bases and J dropped 0 bases, with 13 bases sitting between them. The germline V gene has CDR1 LNHDA and CDR2 SQIVND (reference sequence).

The chain recombines TRBV19 with TRBJ2-4; TRBD1 is a possible D gene (6 bases). The sequence was obtained from a person aged 18-65 years who received the Ad26.COV2.S COVID-19 vaccine or a placebo. This specimen was peripheral blood, taken in a trial of Ad26.COV2.S vaccine versus placebo. The CDR3 region has the DNA TGTGCCAGTAGTACCGGACAGACTGTAGCCAAAAACATTCAGTACTTC. Protein: CASSTGQTVAKNIQYF.